The clone carrying this T cell receptor (beta chain) was observed many times. Antigen: not known. The data belong to a study of T cells after yellow fever vaccination. Germline V gene lookup returns CDR1 SGHTA and CDR2 FQGNSA. CDR3 size: 13 residues. Between the trimmed V and J ends, which lost 5 bases and 6 bases, there was a span of 12 bases. TCRdb re-analysed the 5' RACE reads in MiXCR, keeping a single row per CDR3 protein. The table has around 300,000 distinct CDR3 sequences, about 4.5% seen once. Study-wide results and caveats: Some clonotypes were seen in both the CD4 and the CD8 compartments. These made up a small share and likely arose from convergent recombination.

The input for sequencing was PBMCs, taken 15 days after the yellow fever booster vaccination. This receptor was obtained from a man aged 18 to 29 who received the YFV17D yellow fever vaccine. The chain recombines TRBV7-2 with TRBJ2-3, with a weak D call TRBD2 (6 bases). As DNA, the CDR3 is TGTGCCAGCAGCGGAGGGGCACGGGATACGCAGTATTTT. Translation gives CASSGGARDTQYF.